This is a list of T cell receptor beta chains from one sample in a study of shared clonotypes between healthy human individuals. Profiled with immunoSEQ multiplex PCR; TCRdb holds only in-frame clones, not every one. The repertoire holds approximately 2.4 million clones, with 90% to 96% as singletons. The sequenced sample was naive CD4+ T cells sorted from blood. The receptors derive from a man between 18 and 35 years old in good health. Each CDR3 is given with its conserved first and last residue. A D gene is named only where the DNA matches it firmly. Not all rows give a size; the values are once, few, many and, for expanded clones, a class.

TGTGCCAGCAGCTTGGGATCCGGGACAGGAGTGGAGAAACTGTTTTTT,CASSLGSGTGVEKLFF,TRBD1,TRBV5-4,TRBJ1-4,.
TGTGCCAGCGCCCCTTACGTCCGTCAAGGCTACACCTTC,CASAPYVRQGYTF,.,TRBV28,TRBJ1-2,.
TGTGCCAGCAGCCGGTACGCTCCACCCCTCCACTTT,CASSRYAPPLHF,.,TRBV9,TRBJ1-6,.
TGTGCCAGCAGTGCGGCGGGCCCACAAGAGACCCAGTACTTC,CASSAAGPQETQYF,.,TRBV25-1,TRBJ2-5,.
TGTGCCAGCAGCTTAGTGGCAGGGGGAAGAGAGACCCAGTACTTC,CASSLVAGGRETQYF,TRBD1,TRBV7-9,TRBJ2-5,.
TGCGCCAGCAGCCTTCTAGCTGGCGACACCGGGGAGCTGTTTTTT,CASSLLAGDTGELFF,.,TRBV5-1,TRBJ2-2,.
TGTGCCAGCAGCTTATACCCCACCAATGAAAAACTGTTTTTT,CASSLYPTNEKLFF,.,TRBV7-2,TRBJ1-4,.
TGTGCCAGCGATAATGGGGGACAGGGGGCGGAAAAACTGTTTTTT,CASDNGGQGAEKLFF,TRBD1,TRBV2,TRBJ1-4,.
TGTGCCAGCAGTGAAGACGGAGGGCCCTATGGCTACACCTTC,CASSEDGGPYGYTF,.,TRBV6-1,TRBJ1-2,once
TGTGCCAGCAGTCCACGCCCAGGTACAGCCGTCTCCTACAATGAGCAGTTCTTC,CASSPRPGTAVSYNEQFF,.,TRBV27,TRBJ2-1,.
TGTGCCAGCAGCCCCCGGGACAGGGAAATAAACACCATATATTTT,CASSPRDREINTIYF,TRBD1,TRBV7-9,TRBJ1-3,.
TGTGCCAGTAGTTCTACAGGCGGGACCGGGGAGCTGTTTTTT,CASSSTGGTGELFF,.,TRBV19,TRBJ2-2,.
TGTGCCAGCAGTTTACCGCCGAACTATGGCTACACCTTC,CASSLPPNYGYTF,.,TRBV28,TRBJ1-2,.
TGCGCCAGCAGCCAACCGTGGGAGAGTCAAGGTGGCTACACCTTC,CASSQPWESQGGYTF,.,TRBV4-1,TRBJ1-2,.
TGTGCCAGCTCACCACCGAACAAGGAGAGAGCTTTCTTT,CASSPPNKERAFF,.,TRBV18,TRBJ1-1,.
TGTGCCAGCAGCCAGGGGACAGGGGGTGTGCACGAGCAGTACTTC,CASSQGTGGVHEQYF,TRBD1,TRBV25-1,TRBJ2-7,.
TGTGCCAAAAGAGGGGGCACTGAAGCTTTCTTT,CAKRGGTEAFF,.,TRBV19,TRBJ1-1,.
TGCGCCAGCAGCAAAGACAGCTATAGCAATCAGCCCCAGCATTTT,CASSKDSYSNQPQHF,.,TRBV5-1,TRBJ1-5,.
TGTGCCAGCAGCTCCTTAGCGGGAGCGGAGACCCAGTACTTC,CASSSLAGAETQYF,TRBD2,TRBV7-2,TRBJ2-5,.
TGTGCCAGCAGCAAAGGGACGGTAATGAGCGGAGCTTTCTCCTACGAGCAGTACTTC,CASSKGTVMSGAFSYEQYF,.,TRBV11-2,TRBJ2-7,.
TGTGCCAGCAGTTACTCAGGGGGGAGAGGAGAGACCCAGTACTTC,CASSYSGGRGETQYF,.,TRBV6-6,TRBJ2-5,.
TGTGCCAGCAGCTTGGACAGGGCTCCCTCCAGAAACATTCAGTACTTC,CASSLDRAPSRNIQYF,.,TRBV5-4,TRBJ2-4,.
TGTGCCATCAGTCCGTCGCGACAGTGGGGGGCCAAAAACATTCAGTACTTC,CAISPSRQWGAKNIQYF,.,TRBV10-3,TRBJ2-4,.
TGTGCCAGCAGCCAGCGGGGGGGATTCACAGATACGCAGTATTTT,CASSQRGGFTDTQYF,TRBD2,TRBV4-2,TRBJ2-3,.
TGTGCCTGGAGTGGTCGAGGGAAGAATAATTCACCCCTCCACTTT,CAWSGRGKNNSPLHF,.,TRBV30,TRBJ1-6,.
TGTGCCAGCTCATCGGGGACAGGGACCAACACTGAAGCTTTCTTT,CASSSGTGTNTEAFF,TRBD1,TRBV18,TRBJ1-1,.
TGCGCCAGCAGCGCACAGGGGAACACTGAAGCTTTCTTT,CASSAQGNTEAFF,.,TRBV5-1,TRBJ1-1,few